This T cell receptor beta chain was profiled in a study of beta chain features in type 1 diabetes. The V and J ends lost 5 bases and 4 bases, in that order; junction bases with no gene match: 6. Germline assignment: CDR1 SGHAT and CDR2 FQNNGV. The CDR3 has 14 residues. Isolated RNA was reverse transcribed in full, so expressed TCRB transcripts were sequenced. Repertoires were generated with immunoSEQ multiplex PCR, while TCRdb's copy carries only in-frame clones and drops some. The repertoire holds around 600,000 clones, roughly 12% seen once, with more than 0.1% in the top ten. Study results and limitations: TCRB CDR3 length was moderately but significantly reduced in all four CD4+ subsets of Type 1 diabetes patients. For type 1 diabetes patients, VDJ junctions showed fewer insertions and more deletions. Within the patient group, naive, central memory and Treg TCRB repertoires appeared more similar to each other than within healthy donors.

As to this clone: Its matching antigen is unknown.

Without exception, sorted populations had purity beyond 95%. This receptor was identified in a man aged 30 to 45 with type 1 diabetes. The V call is TRBV11-2, the J call TRBJ1-2; TRBD1 matches at 8 bases. Material: naive CD4+ T cells from blood. The CDR3 protein is CASSGQGAVYGYTF. CDR3 nucleotides: TGTGCCAGCAGCGGCCAGGGGGCCGTCTATGGCTACACCTTC.